This TCR beta chain was identified during a study of T cell responses to AZD1222 COVID-19 vaccine. Study as a whole: Second-dose recipients at about 4 or about 12 weeks were treated as one pooled group.

General study points: Baseline seropositivity occurred in only 5 to 7 AZD1222 recipients. Nearly half of spike-specific TCRs reportedly target unmutated variant regions. Donor demographics were predominantly white British with a female majority; clonal diversity may be underestimated.

Looked up from germline, CDR1 is SGDLS and CDR2 is YYNGEE. Trimming stripped 0 bases from V and 6 bases from J, with 13 bases between. This CDR3 comprises 15 residues. Method: immunoSEQ multiplex PCR; TCRdb's copy keeps in-frame clones and lacks some. The top ten clones hold 6% to 8% of a sample with roughly 150,000 clones, 80% to 90% of them seen once. Comments on this clone: No antigen is known for it.

The sample was peripheral blood, taken on day 0 of AZD1222 vaccination. The source of this sequence is an adult in good health. The chain is built from TRBV9 and TRBJ2-1, with D unresolved. CDR3 in amino acids: CASSVVSRYINEQFF. For the CDR3, the DNA is TGTGCCAGCAGCGTAGTGTCCCGGTATATCAATGAGCAGTTCTTC.